This entry describes one TCR beta chain. Antigen unknown. The assay was immunoSEQ multiplex PCR, and TCRdb's table has in-frame clones only and misses some. Seen here are 98,000 or so clones, 80% to 90% observed once, and the top ten hold 20%. The data were obtained in a study of PD-1 blockade in classical Hodgkin lymphoma. General observations from the study: By C4D1 there was a significant rise in CD4+ TCR diversity but not in CD8+ TCR diversity.

Brentuximab vedotin exposure varied, and every patient relapsed after autologous stem cell transplantation. Complete response, partial response or progressive disease was each patient's best response. Germline CDR1 MDHEN, CDR2 SYDVKM. This CDR3 comprises 16 residues. The trim removed 4 bases at V and 2 bases at J, leaving 5 bases unmatched. This sequence originates from a human donor with classical Hodgkin lymphoma. The sequences come from peripheral blood mononuclear cells (PBMCs), collected before the second cycle of nivolumab. The rearrangement links TRBV28 to TRBJ1-5; 10 positions agree with TRBD1. The CDR3 DNA reads TGTGCCAGCAGTTACCGGGACAGGGGCGGCAATCAGCCCCAGCATTTT. Protein: CASSYRDRGGNQPQHF.